The clone carrying this T cell receptor beta chain was seen ten or more times. Antigen specificity is unknown. These data belong to a study of T cells in Graves' hyperthyroidism and ophthalmopathy. Using RNA transcripts as the source, TCR beta CDR3 regions were amplified. Carried out on the TCR CDR3, a first-round RT-PCR used the HTBI primer set. TCRdb redid the calling of the multiplex PCR reads with MiXCR, one entry per CDR3 protein. The top ten hold over 15% of the sample, which has 690,000 or so distinct CDR3 sequences, approximately 18% seen once. Findings and caveats of the study: The model identified upcoming ophthalmopathy a median approximately seven months ahead of onset.

Patients aged 18 to 65 had newly diagnosed hyperthyroidism of under 2 months' duration. Blood sampling occurred at first hyperthyroidism diagnosis, ahead of any ophthalmopathy symptoms. The source of the PBMCs was over 8.5 ml of fresh peripheral blood. The CDR3 covers 14 residues. The V and J ends lost 2 bases and 1 base respectively, with 8 bases between them. The TCR comes from a woman between 45 and 60 years old with Graves' hyperthyroidism that later progressed to Graves' ophthalmopathy. Source material: blood. V usage is TRBV12-3 or TRBV12-4 and J usage is TRBJ2-5; D uncertain. In nucleotides, the CDR3 is TGTGCCAGCAGTTTAATCTCGGCCCAAGAGACCCAGTACTTC. This gives the protein CASSLISAQETQYF.